Sequencing of this TCR beta chain was carried out in a study of control samples from healthy donors and cancer patients. V was cut by 3 bases and J by 2 bases, with 17 bases left in between. CDR1 and CDR2 from the germline V gene are MDHEN and SYDVKM. This CDR3 comprises 16 residues. The method was immunoSEQ multiplex PCR; TCRdb's version includes in-frame clones alone and lacks a portion of them. The profile shows hundreds of thousands of clones, about nine tenths of them singletons. Source material: PBMCs. The V gene is TRBV28, the J gene TRBJ2-7; D is perhaps TRBD1 (6 bases). The receptor comes from a man aged 40-49 years with head and neck cancer. For the CDR3, the DNA is TGTGCCAGCAGTTTCCCACCCGGCAGGGGCGCCTACGAGCAGTACTTC. It codes for CASSFPPGRGAYEQYF.